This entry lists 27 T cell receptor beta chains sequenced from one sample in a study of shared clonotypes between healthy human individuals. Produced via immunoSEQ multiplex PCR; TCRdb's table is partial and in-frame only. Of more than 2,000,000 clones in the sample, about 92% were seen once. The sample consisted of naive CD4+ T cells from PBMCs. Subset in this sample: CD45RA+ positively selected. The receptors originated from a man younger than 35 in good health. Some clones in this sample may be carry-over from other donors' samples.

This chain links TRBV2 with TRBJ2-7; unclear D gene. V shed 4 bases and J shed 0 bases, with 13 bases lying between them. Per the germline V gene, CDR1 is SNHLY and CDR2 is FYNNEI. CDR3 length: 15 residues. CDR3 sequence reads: CASSVTASYSYEQYF. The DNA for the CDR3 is TGTGCCAGCAGTGTTACAGCTTCGTACTCCTACGAGCAGTACTTC.

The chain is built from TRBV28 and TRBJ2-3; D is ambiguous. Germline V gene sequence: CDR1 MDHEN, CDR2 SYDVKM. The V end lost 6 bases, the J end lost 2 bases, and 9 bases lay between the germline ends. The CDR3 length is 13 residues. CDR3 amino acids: CASSPGHTDTQYF. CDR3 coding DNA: TGTGCCAGCAGCCCCGGCCACACAGATACGCAGTATTTT.

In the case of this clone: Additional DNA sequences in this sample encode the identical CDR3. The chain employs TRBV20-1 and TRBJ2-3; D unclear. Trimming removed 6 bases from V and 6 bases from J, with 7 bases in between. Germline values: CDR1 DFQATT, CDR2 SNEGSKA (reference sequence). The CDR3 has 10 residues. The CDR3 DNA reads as TGCAGTGCCCCGCGGGATACGCAGTATTTT. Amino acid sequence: CSAPRDTQYF.

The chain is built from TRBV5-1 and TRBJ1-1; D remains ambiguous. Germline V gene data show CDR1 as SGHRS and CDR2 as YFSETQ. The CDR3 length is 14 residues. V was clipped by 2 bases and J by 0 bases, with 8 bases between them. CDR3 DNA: TGCGCCAGCAGCTTTGTTGGGGTGAACACTGAAGCTTTCTTT. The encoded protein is CASSFVGVNTEAFF.

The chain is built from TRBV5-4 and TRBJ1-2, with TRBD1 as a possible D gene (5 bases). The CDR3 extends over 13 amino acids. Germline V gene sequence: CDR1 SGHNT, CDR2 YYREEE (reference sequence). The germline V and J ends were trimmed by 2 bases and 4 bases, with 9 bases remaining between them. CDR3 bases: TGTGCCAGCAGCTTTTCAGGGATCTATGGCTACACCTTC. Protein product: CASSFSGIYGYTF.

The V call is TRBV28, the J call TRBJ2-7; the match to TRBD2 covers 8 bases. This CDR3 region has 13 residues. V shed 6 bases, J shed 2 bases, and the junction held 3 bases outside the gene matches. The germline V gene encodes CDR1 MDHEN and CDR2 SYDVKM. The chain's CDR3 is CASSKRGPYEQYF. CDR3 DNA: TGTGCCAGCAGCAAGCGGGGGCCCTACGAGCAGTACTTC.

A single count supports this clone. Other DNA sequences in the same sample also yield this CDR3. The CDR3 nucleotides are TGTGCCAGCAGGCCCCCTGGCACCGGGGAGCTGTTTTTT. This encodes CASRPPGTGELFF. The rearrangement links TRBV6-5 to TRBJ2-2; D gene ambiguous. Looked up from germline, CDR1 is MNHEY and CDR2 is SVGAGI. The CDR3 extends over 13 amino acids. V was clipped by 6 bases and J by 4 bases, with 9 bases between them.

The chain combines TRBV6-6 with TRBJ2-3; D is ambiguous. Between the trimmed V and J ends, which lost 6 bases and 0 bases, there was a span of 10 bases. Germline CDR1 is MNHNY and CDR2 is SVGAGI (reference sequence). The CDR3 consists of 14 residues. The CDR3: CASRPPLSTDTQYF. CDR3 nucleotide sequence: TGTGCCAGCAGACCACCTTTAAGCACAGATACGCAGTATTTT.

The CDR3 DNA follows: TGTGCCAGCTCACAAACTCGGGGATACAATGAGCAGTTCTTC. This codes for CASSQTRGYNEQFF. The chain recombines TRBV18 with TRBJ2-1, with D perhaps matching TRBD2 (5 bases). V was trimmed by 4 bases and J by 4 bases, leaving 11 bases between them. There are 14 residues in the CDR3. Germline V lookup: CDR1 KGHSH, CDR2 LQKENI.

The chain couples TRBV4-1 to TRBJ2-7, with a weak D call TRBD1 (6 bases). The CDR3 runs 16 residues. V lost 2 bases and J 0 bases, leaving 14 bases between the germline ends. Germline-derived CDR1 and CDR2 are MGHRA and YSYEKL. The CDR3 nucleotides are TGCGCCAGCAGCCAAAGCGGTGGGACATCCTCCTACGAGCAGTACTTC. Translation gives CASSQSGGTSSYEQYF.

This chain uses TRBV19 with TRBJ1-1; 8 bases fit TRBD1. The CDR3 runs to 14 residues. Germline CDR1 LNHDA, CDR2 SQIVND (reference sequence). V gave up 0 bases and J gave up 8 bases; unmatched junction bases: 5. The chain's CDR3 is CASSIDLDRGEAFF. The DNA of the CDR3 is TGTGCCAGTAGTATAGATCTCGACAGGGGAGAAGCTTTCTTT.

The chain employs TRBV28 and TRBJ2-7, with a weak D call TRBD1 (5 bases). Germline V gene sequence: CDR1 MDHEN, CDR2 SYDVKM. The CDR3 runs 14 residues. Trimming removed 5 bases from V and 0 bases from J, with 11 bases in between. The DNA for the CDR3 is TGTGCCAGCAGTCTACAGGAGAGCTCCTACGAGCAGTACTTC. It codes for CASSLQESSYEQYF. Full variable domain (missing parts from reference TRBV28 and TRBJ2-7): DVKVTQSSRYLVKRTGEKVFLECVQDMDHENMFWYRQDPGLGLRLIYFSYDVKMKEKGDIPEGYSVSREKKERFSLILESASTNQTSMYLCASSLQESSYEQYFGPGTRLTVT.

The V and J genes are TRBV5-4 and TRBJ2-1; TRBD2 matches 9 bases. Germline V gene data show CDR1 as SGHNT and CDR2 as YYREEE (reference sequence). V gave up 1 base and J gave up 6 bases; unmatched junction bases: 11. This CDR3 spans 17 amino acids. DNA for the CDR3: TGTGCCAGCAGCTTGAGGTTGGGTGCGGGAGGGGGCAATGAGCAGTTCTTC. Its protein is CASSLRLGAGGGNEQFF.

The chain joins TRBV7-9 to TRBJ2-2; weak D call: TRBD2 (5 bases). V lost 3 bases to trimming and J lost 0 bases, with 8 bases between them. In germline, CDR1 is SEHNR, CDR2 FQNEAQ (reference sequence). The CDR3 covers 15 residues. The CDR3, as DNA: TGTGCCAGCAGCTTCACAGCGGCGAACACCGGGGAGCTGTTTTTT. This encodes CASSFTAANTGELFF.

The CDR3 coding sequence is TGTGCCAGCTCACACGGAGGGGGGCCTCGCGACGAGCAGTACTTC. This gives the protein CASSHGGGPRDEQYF. The rearrangement uses TRBV18 and TRBJ2-7, with D perhaps TRBD1 or TRBD2 (6 bases each). The CDR3 consists of 15 residues. Germline V gene data show CDR1 as KGHSH and CDR2 as LQKENI. V lost 4 bases and J 5 bases, leaving 18 bases between the germline ends.

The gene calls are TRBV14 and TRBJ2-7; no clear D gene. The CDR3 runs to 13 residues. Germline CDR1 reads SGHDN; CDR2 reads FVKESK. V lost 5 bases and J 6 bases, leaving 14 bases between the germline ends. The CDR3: CASSSGYLGEQYF. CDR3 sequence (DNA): TGTGCCAGCAGCTCCGGGTACTTGGGCGAGCAGTACTTC.

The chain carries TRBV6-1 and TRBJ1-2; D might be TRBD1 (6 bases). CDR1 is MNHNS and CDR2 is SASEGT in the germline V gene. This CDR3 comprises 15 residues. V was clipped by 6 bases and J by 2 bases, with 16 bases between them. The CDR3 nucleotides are TGTGCCAGCAGCGATCTTCTTACAGGGAACTATGGCTACACCTTC. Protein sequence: CASSDLLTGNYGYTF.

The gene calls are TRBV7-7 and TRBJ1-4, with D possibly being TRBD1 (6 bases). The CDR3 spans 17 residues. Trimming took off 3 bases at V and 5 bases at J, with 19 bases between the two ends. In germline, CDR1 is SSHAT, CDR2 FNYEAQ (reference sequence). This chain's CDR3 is CASSFRQAPRQNEKLFF. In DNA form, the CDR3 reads TGTGCCAGCAGCTTCAGACAGGCACCCAGACAAAATGAAAAACTGTTTTTT. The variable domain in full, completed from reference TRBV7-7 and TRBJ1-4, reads GAGVSQSPRYKVTKRGQDVTLRCDPISSHATLYWYQQALGQGPEFLTYFNYEAQPDKSGLPSDRFSAERPEGSISTLTIQRTEQRDSAMYRCASSFRQAPRQNEKLFFGSGTQLSVL.

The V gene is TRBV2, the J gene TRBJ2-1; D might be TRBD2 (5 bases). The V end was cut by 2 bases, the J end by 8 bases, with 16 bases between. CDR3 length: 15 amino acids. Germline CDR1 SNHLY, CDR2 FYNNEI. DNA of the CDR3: TGTGCCAGCAGTGAAAACGGACTCGAGGAGGATGAGCAGTTCTTC. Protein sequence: CASSENGLEEDEQFF.

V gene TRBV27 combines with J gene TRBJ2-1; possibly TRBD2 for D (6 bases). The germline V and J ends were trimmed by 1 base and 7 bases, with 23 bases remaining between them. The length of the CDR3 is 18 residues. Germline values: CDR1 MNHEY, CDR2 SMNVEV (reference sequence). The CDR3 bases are TGTGCCAGCAGTTTATTCGCGGCGGGTAGCGGTAAATCAAATGAGCAGTTCTTC. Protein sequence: CASSLFAAGSGKSNEQFF.

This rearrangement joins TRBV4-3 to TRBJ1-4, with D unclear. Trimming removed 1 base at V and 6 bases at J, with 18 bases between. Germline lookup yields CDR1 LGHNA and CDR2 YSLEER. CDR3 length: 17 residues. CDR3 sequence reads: CASSQVATQWTDEKLFF. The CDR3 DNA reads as TGCGCCAGCAGCCAAGTAGCAACCCAATGGACGGATGAAAAACTGTTTTTT.

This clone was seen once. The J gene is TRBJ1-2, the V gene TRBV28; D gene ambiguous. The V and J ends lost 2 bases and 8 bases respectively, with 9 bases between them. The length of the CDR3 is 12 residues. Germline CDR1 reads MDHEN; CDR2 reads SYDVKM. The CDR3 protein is CASSLRERGYTF. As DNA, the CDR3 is TGTGCCAGCAGTTTAAGGGAGAGAGGCTACACCTTC.

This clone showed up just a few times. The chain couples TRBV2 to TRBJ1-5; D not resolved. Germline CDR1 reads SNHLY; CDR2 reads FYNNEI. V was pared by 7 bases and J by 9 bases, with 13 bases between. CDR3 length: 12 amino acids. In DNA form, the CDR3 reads TGTGCCAGCACTGAGGCCGCGGGGCCCCAGCATTTT. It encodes CASTEAAGPQHF.

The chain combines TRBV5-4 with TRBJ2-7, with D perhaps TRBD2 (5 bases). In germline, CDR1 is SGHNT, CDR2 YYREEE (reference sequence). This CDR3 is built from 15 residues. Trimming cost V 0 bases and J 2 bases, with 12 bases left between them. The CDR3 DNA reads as TGTGCCAGCAGCTTGGACCGGGATTCTGCCTACGAGCAGTACTTC. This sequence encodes CASSLDRDSAYEQYF. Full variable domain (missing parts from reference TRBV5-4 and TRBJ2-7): ETGVTQSPTHLIKTRGQQVTLRCSSQSGHNTVSWYQQALGQGPQFIFQYYREEENGRGNFPPRFSGLQFPNYSSELNVNALELDDSALYLCASSLDRDSAYEQYFGPGTRLTVT.

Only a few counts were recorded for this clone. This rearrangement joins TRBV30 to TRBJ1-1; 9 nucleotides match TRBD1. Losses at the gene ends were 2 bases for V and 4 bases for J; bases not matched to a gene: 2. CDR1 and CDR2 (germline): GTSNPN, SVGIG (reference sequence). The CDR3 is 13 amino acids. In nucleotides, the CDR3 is TGTGCCTGGAGTAGGGGACAGGGCACTGAAGCTTTCTTT. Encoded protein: CAWSRGQGTEAFF.

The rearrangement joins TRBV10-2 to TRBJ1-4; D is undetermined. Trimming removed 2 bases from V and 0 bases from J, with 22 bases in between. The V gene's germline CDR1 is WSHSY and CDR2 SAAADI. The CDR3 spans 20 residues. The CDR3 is CASSEPRANYLYTTNEKLFF. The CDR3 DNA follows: TGCGCCAGCAGTGAGCCCCGGGCCAACTACCTTTATACAACTAATGAAAAACTGTTTTTT.

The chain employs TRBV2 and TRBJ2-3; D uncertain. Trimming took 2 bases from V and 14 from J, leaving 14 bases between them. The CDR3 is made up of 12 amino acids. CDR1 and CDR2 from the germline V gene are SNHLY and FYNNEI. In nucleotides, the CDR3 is TGTGCCAGCAGTGAACGACAACTTGGCGGGTATTTT. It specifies CASSERQLGGYF.